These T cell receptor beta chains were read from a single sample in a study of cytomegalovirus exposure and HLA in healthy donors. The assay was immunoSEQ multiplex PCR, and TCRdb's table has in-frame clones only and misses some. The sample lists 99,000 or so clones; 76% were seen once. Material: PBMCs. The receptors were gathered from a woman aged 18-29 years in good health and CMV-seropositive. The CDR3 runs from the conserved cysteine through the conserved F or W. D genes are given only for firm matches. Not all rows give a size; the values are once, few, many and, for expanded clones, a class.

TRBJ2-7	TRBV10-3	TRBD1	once	TGTGCCATCAGTGAGAGGCAGGGGGCGAGGGAGCAGTACTTC	CAISERQGAREQYF
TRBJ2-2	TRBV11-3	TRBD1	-	TGTGCCAGCAGCTTAGGACAGGGGATCGGGGAGCTGTTTTTT	CASSLGQGIGELFF
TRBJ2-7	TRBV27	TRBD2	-	TGTGCCAGCAGACGGACTAGCGGTACCTACGAGCAGTACTTC	CASRRTSGTYEQYF
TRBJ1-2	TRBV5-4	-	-	TGTGCCAGCAGCCCCGCTGGCCCGGGGTGGGTTTATGGCTACACCTTC	CASSPAGPGWVYGYTF
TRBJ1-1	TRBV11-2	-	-	TGTGCCAGCAGCAAAGCGGGACAAACGAACACTGAAGCTTTCTTT	CASSKAGQTNTEAFF
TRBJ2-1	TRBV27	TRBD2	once	TGTGCCAGCAGTACCGGGACTACATACAATGAGCAGTTCTTC	CASSTGTTYNEQFF
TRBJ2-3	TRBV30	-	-	TGTGCCTGGAGTTTGACACTCACAGATACGCAGTATTTT	CAWSLTLTDTQYF
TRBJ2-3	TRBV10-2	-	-	TGCGCCAGCAGACAGATGGATACGCAGTATTTT	CASRQMDTQYF
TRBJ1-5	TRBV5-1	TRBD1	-	TGCGCCAGCAGCTTGGAGGGGGCGACGGGTCAGCCCCAGCATTTT	CASSLEGATGQPQHF
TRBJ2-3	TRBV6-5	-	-	TGTGCCAGCAGATCGACTAGTGGGCAAACAGATACGCAGTATTTT	CASRSTSGQTDTQYF
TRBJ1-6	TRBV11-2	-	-	TGTGCCAGCAGCTCCAACAGCAATTCACCCCTCCACTTT	CASSSNSNSPLHF
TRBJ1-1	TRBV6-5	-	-	TGTGCCAGCAGTTACGTGTCGGTGAACACTGAAGCTTTCTTT	CASSYVSVNTEAFF
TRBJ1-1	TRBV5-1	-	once	TGCGCCAGCAGCTTACAGGGTCTGATCACTGAAGCTTTCTTT	CASSLQGLITEAFF
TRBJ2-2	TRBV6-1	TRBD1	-	TGTGCCAGCAGTGAAGTTGACAGGGTACGCGGGGAGCTGTTTTTT	CASSEVDRVRGELFF
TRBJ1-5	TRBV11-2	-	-	TGTGCCAGCAGCGGGGGGGGGCCCCAGCATTTT	CASSGGGPQHF
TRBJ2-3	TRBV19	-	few	TGTGCCAGTAGGCCGGGACAAGGAATAGATACGCAGTATTTT	CASRPGQGIDTQYF
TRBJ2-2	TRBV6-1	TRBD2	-	TGTGCCAGCTCCCCGGGGGGTACCGGGGAGCTGTTTTTT	CASSPGGTGELFF
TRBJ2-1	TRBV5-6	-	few	TGTGCCAGCAGCTTTGGTGAGAATGAGCAGTTCTTC	CASSFGENEQFF
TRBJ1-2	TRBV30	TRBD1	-	TGTGCCTGGAGGGGAACAGGGGACAAATTCTATGGCTACACCTTC	CAWRGTGDKFYGYTF
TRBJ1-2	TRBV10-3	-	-	TGTGCCATCAGTGACAGGGCCGCTAACTATGGCTACACCTTC	CAISDRAANYGYTF
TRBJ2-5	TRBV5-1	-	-	TGCGCCAGCAGCTACCCGGGTGGAGAGACCCAGTACTTC	CASSYPGGETQYF
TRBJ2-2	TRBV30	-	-	TGTGCCTGGACAACTTCTAACACCGGGGAGCTGTTTTTT	CAWTTSNTGELFF
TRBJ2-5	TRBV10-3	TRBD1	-	TGTGCCATCAGCACGGGACAGGGGGAGACCCAGTACTTC	CAISTGQGETQYF
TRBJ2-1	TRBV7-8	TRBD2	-	TGTGCCAGCAGCTTAGGACTAGCGGGATATCCTCGCTACAATGAGCAGTTCTTC	CASSLGLAGYPRYNEQFF
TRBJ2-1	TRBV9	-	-	TGTGCCAGCAGCGTAGGTGGCGGGACTGAGCAGTTCTTC	CASSVGGGTEQFF
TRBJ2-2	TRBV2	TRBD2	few	TGTGCCAGTTTCCTGGGACTAGGGATCGGGGAGCTGTTTTTT	CASFLGLGIGELFF
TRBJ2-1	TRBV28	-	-	TGTGCCAGCAGTTTATCCACAACTAGCTCCTACAATGAGCAGTTCTTC	CASSLSTTSSYNEQFF
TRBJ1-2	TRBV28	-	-	TGTGCCAGCAGCGGGAGCTATGGCTACACCTTC	CASSGSYGYTF
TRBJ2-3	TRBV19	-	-	TGTGCCAGTAGTATGGCTGATACGCAGTATTTT	CASSMADTQYF
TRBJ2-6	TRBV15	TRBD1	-	TGTGCCACCAGCACGGGACAGGGTACCTTCTCTGGGGCCAACGTCCTGACTTTC	CATSTGQGTFSGANVLTF
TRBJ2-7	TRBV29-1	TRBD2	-	TGCAGCGTTTCGGCGGGAGGGCCTGGCGAGCAGTACTTC	CSVSAGGPGEQYF
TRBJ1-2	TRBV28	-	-	TGTGCCAGCAGCCTTCCCCCGAGTGGCTACACCTTC	CASSLPPSGYTF
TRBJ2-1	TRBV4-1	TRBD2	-	TGCGCCAGCAGCCAAGCTCCGGGACTAGCGGGTAATGAGCAGTTCTTC	CASSQAPGLAGNEQFF
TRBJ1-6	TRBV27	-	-	TGTGCCAGCACCTTAAACGCGTATAATTCACCCCTCCACTTT	CASTLNAYNSPLHF
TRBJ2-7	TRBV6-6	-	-	TGTGCCAGCAGTTCGCAGGGCCTTTTCGGCGAGCAGTACTTC	CASSSQGLFGEQYF
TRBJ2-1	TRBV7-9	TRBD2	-	TGTGCCAGCAGCCCGGGGACTAGCGGAGGTGAGCAGTTCTTC	CASSPGTSGGEQFF
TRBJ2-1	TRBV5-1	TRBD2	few	TGCGCCAGCAGGCAGGGACTAGCGGATTACAATGAGCAGTTCTTC	CASRQGLADYNEQFF
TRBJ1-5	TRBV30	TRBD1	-	TGTGCCTGGGCGGGACAGGGGGAGTATAGCAATCAGCCCCAGCATTTT	CAWAGQGEYSNQPQHF
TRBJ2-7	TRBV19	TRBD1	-	TGTGCCAGTAGTGAACAGGGGGCTTACGAGCAGTACTTC	CASSEQGAYEQYF
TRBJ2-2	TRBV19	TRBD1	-	TGTGCCAGTAGCGGACAGGGGTGGATCGGGGAGCTGTTTTTT	CASSGQGWIGELFF
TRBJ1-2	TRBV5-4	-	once	TGTGCCAGCAGCTTGGGACAGATCTATGGCTACACCTTC	CASSLGQIYGYTF
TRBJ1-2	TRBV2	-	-	TGTGCCAGCCGGACAGACTCAAACTATGGCTACACCTTC	CASRTDSNYGYTF
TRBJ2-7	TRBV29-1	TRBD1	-	TGCAGCGCCAGGACAGGCGGCGACTACGAGCAGTACTTC	CSARTGGDYEQYF
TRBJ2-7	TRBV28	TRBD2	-	TGTGCCAGCAGCCCTGGGCGGACTAGCGGGAGGGCCCTGCGCGAGCAGTACTTC	CASSPGRTSGRALREQYF
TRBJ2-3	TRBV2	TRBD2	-	TGTGCCAGCGGAAGAGCGGGAGTGACAGATACGCAGTATTTT	CASGRAGVTDTQYF
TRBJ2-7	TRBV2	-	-	TGTGCCAGCAGTGGTCACTACGAGCAGTACTTC	CASSGHYEQYF
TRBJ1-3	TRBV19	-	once	TGTGCCAGTACGTGGGGCGGAAGCTCTGGAAACACCATATATTTT	CASTWGGSSGNTIYF
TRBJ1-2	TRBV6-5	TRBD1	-	TGTGCCAGCAGCCCGACAGGGCTCGACTATGGCTACACCTTC	CASSPTGLDYGYTF
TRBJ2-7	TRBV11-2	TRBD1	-	TGTGCCAGCAGCTTAGTCCGCGACAGGGGGCACTACGAGCAGTACTTC	CASSLVRDRGHYEQYF
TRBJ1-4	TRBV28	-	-	TGTGCCAGCAGTCCCCCCCCCGTCAATGAAAAACTGTTTTTT	CASSPPPVNEKLFF
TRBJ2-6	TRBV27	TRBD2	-	TGTGCCAGTGGGAGGGTAACGACCCACTCTGGGGCCAACGTCCTGACTTTC	CASGRVTTHSGANVLTF
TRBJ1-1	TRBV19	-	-	TGTGCCAGTAGTACCTCGAACACTGAAGCTTTCTTT	CASSTSNTEAFF
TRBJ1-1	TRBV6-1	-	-	TGTGCCAGCCGATACCGGGGGTCGAACACTGAAGCTTTCTTT	CASRYRGSNTEAFF
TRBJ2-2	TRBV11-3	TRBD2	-	TGTGCCAGCAGCTTAGATCTGAGGGCTAGCGGGAACGCCGGGGAGCTGTTTTTT	CASSLDLRASGNAGELFF
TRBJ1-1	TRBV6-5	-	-	TGTGCCAGCACCTCTCGACAGTACATGAACACTGAAGCTTTCTTT	CASTSRQYMNTEAFF